The clone carrying this TCR beta chain was recorded at least ten times. The data originate from a study of T cells in Graves' hyperthyroidism and ophthalmopathy. Germline values: CDR1 LNHNV, CDR2 YYDKDF (reference sequence). V lost 0 bases to trimming and J lost 0 bases, with 9 bases between them. This CDR3 comprises 15 residues. Using RNA transcripts as the source, TCR beta CDR3 regions were amplified. During a first-round RT-PCR of the TCR CDR3, the HTBI primer set was used. From the multiplex PCR reads, TCRdb called clonotypes with MiXCR, one entry per CDR3 protein. Seen here are 500,000 to 650,000 distinct CDR3 sequences, roughly 15% observed once, and the top ten hold under 15%.

This chain connects TRBV15 to TRBJ2-7; D is perhaps TRBD2 (6 bases). Sequenced sample: blood. The origin of this receptor is a woman aged 50 to 60 with Graves' ophthalmopathy. CDR3 amino acids: CATSRDGGASYEQYF. The CDR3, as DNA: TGTGCCACCAGCAGAGATGGAGGGGCCTCCTACGAGCAGTACTTC.